The 29 T cell receptor beta chains given below trace back to one sample, sequenced in a study of T cells in Graves' hyperthyroidism and ophthalmopathy. RNA transcripts gave rise to amplified TCR beta CDR3 regions. A first-round RT-PCR of the TCR CDR3 used the HTBI primer set. Via MiXCR, TCRdb re-called the multiplex PCR reads, giving one row per CDR3 protein. The sample has hundreds of thousands of distinct CDR3 sequences, around 17% seen once. The material sequenced was blood. These TCRs come from a woman under 30 with Graves' hyperthyroidism.

This clonotype was seen at least ten times. V usage is TRBV20-1 and J usage is TRBJ2-4; D gene uncertain. CDR3 length: 13 residues. The V gene's germline CDR1 is DFQATT and CDR2 SNEGSKA (reference sequence). The V end lost 5 bases, the J end lost 1 base, and 9 bases lay between the germline ends. The CDR3 DNA reads as TGCAGTGCTCCCAGGTCGGCCAAAAACATTCAGTACTTC. It encodes CSAPRSAKNIQYF.

This clonotype was counted a few times. The chain uses TRBV30 and TRBJ2-7; 12 bases fit TRBD2. Germline lookup yields CDR1 GTSNPN and CDR2 SVGIG (reference sequence). The V gene end was trimmed by 0 bases and the J gene end by 6 bases; junction bases not matched to a gene: 6. This CDR3 comprises 15 residues. The CDR3 DNA reads TGTGCCTGGAGTGTCACTGGACTAGCGGGAAGCGAGCAGTACTTC. Its protein is CAWSVTGLAGSEQYF.

As concerns this clonotype: A read error may produce the germline difference seen at one junction end. The chain carries TRBV5-4 and TRBJ2-3; D gene unclear. CDR1 is SGHNT, CDR2 YYREEE, per germline (reference sequence). The length of the CDR3 is 14 residues. The CDR3 region is CASSLGISTDTQYF. CDR3 bases: TGTGCCAGCAGTTTGGGGATTTCCACAGATACGCAGTATTTT.

The sample holds many counts of this clonotype. J is TRBJ2-1 and V is TRBV27; the D is unclear. Germline values: CDR1 MNHEY, CDR2 SMNVEV (reference sequence). CDR3 length equals 16 residues. Trimming pared 7 bases from V and 7 bases from J, leaving 23 bases between. The CDR3 region has the DNA TGTGCCAGCACCCACATTCGCATGGGCTCAACGAATGAGCAGTTCTTC. This sequence encodes CASTHIRMGSTNEQFF.

This clonotype was observed many times. The rearrangement joins TRBV12-3 or TRBV12-4 to TRBJ2-7; 8 nucleotides agree with TRBD1. The trim removed 6 bases at V and 0 bases at J, leaving 7 bases unmatched. The CDR3 totals 15 residues. The CDR3 DNA is TGTGCCAGCAGCCAAGACAGGGGCTACTCCTACGAGCAGTACTTC. Its protein product is CASSQDRGYSYEQYF.

The CDR3 nucleotides are TGTGCCAGCAGCTCACAGGGGAACTTTAATGAAAAACTGTTTTTT. Translating it yields CASSSQGNFNEKLFF. The J gene is TRBJ1-4, the V gene TRBV4-2; 7 bases are shared with TRBD1. The CDR3 has 15 amino acids. J was trimmed by 4 bases and V by 5 bases; bases with no gene match: 7. From germline, CDR1 is LGHNA and CDR2 YNFKEQ.

The chain has TRBV24-1 and TRBJ2-1; 10 bases agree with TRBD2. J was trimmed by 7 bases and V by 1 base; bases with no gene match: 6. The CDR3 is made up of 16 amino acids. In germline, CDR1 is KGHDR, CDR2 SFDVKD. The CDR3 sequence: CATSDFPSGRGNEQFF. CDR3 coding DNA: TGTGCCACCAGTGATTTTCCGAGCGGGAGGGGGAATGAGCAGTTCTTC.

Only a few counts were recorded for this clonotype. The CDR3 loop reads CASSFGQADWSLHF. CDR3 nucleotide sequence: TGTGCCAGCAGCTTCGGACAGGCGGATTGGTCCCTCCACTTT. The chain is built from TRBV5-8 and TRBJ1-6; 7 bases are shared with TRBD1. Germline CDR1 and CDR2: SGHTS and YDEGEE. There are 14 residues in the CDR3. V lost 2 bases to trimming and J lost 14 bases; unmatched junction nucleotides: 10. Drawing the rest from reference TRBV5-8 and TRBJ1-6, the complete variable domain is EAGVTQSPTHLIKTRGQQATLRCSPISGHTSVYWYQQALGLGLQFLLWYDEGEERNRGNFPPRFSGRQFPNYSSELNVNALELEDSALYLCASSFGQADWSLHFGNGTRLTVT.

This chain connects TRBV3-1 to TRBJ2-2; D is possibly TRBD2 (5 bases). CDR1 is LGHDT, CDR2 YNNKEL, per germline (reference sequence). This CDR3 is 16 amino acids long. V was trimmed by 1 base and J by 5 bases, leaving 14 bases between them. The CDR3 coding sequence is TGTGCCAGCAGCCAAGTCATCCCGCGGGTGACCGGGGAGCTGTTTTTT. Protein: CASSQVIPRVTGELFF.

This clonotype has ten or more counts. This rearrangement joins TRBV10-3 to TRBJ2-1; D possibly corresponds to TRBD2 (5 bases). V shed 10 bases and J shed 0 bases, with 10 bases lying between them. In germline, CDR1 is ENHRY, CDR2 SYGVKD. The CDR3 length is 13 residues. The CDR3 DNA reads as TGTGCCACCGCTGGGAGCTCCTACAATGAGCAGTTCTTC. Protein: CATAGSSYNEQFF.

Details on this clonotype: At one boundary the junction diverges from the germline segment, which might be a read error. V and J are TRBV7-8 and TRBJ2-7; the D call may be TRBD1 or TRBD2 (6 bases each). Per the germline V gene, CDR1 is SGHVS and CDR2 is FQNEAQ. This CDR3 spans 15 amino acids. The CDR3 is CASSLAHGGPYELYF. CDR3 DNA: TGTGCCAGCAGCTTGGCACACGGGGGCCCCTACGAGCTGTACTTC.

This rearrangement joins TRBV7-9 to TRBJ2-4; 7 nucleotides match TRBD2. The V segment lost 5 bases and the J segment 9 bases; nucleotides outside the gene matches: 16. From germline, CDR1 is SEHNR and CDR2 FQNEAQ (reference sequence). There are 16 residues in the CDR3. CDR3 residues: CASSPEDSSGGRIQYF. As DNA, the CDR3 is TGTGCCAGCAGCCCGGAGGACTCTAGCGGTGGGCGCATTCAGTACTTC.

This clonotype was observed many times. The chain uses TRBV27 and TRBJ2-3; 8 nucleotides line up with TRBD1. The V gene end was trimmed by 3 bases and the J gene end by 4 bases; junction bases not matched to a gene: 15. Germline assignment: CDR1 MNHEY and CDR2 SMNVEV (reference sequence). The CDR3 is 18 amino acids. The CDR3 DNA is TGTGCCAGCAGTTTGGTTCCGGCCATGGCAGGGGGCCCAGATACGCAGTATTTT. Amino acid sequence: CASSLVPAMAGGPDTQYF.

The sample holds many counts of this clonotype. The chain links TRBV7-3 to TRBJ2-2; weak D call: TRBD1 (5 bases). CDR1 and CDR2 (germline): SGHTA, FQGTGA. V lost 6 bases and J 5 bases, leaving 7 bases between the germline ends. CDR3 length: 12 residues. The CDR3 coding sequence is TGTGCCAGCAGGGCAGGGACCGGGGAGCTGTTTTTT. Translated: CASRAGTGELFF.

This clonotype was counted at least ten times. This chain's CDR3 is CASSPLTMTGDLNQPQHF. CDR3 sequence (DNA): TGTGCCAGCAGTCCCCTTACAATGACAGGGGACCTGAATCAGCCCCAGCATTTT. The genes are TRBV27 and TRBJ1-5, with 8 bases lining up with TRBD1. From germline, CDR1 is MNHEY and CDR2 SMNVEV (reference sequence). Trimming cost V 5 bases and J 4 bases; bases outside gene matches: 16. CDR3 length: 18 residues.

In this sample, this clonotype turned up a few times. One junction end disagrees with the germline gene, perhaps due to a read error. This rearrangement joins TRBV6-2 or TRBV6-3 to TRBJ2-7; no clear D gene. The germline CDR1 and CDR2 sequences are MNHEY and SVGEGT. The CDR3 spans 15 residues. The CDR3 nucleotides read TGTGCCAGCAATTACGGTCCGGGCAGCTCCTACGAGCAGTACTTC. Its protein product is CASNYGPGSSYEQYF.

Turning to this clonotype: A much larger clone lies a single base off, so this may be a read error. This chain links TRBV3-1 with TRBJ2-1; 9 bases fit TRBD2. This CDR3 is 13 amino acids long. Germline assignment: CDR1 LGHDT and CDR2 YNNKEL (reference sequence). This CDR3 is CASSHGLANDQFF. The CDR3 DNA is TGTGCCAGCAGCCACGGACTAGCGAATGATCAGTTCTTC.

This clonotype was observed at least ten times. The CDR3 sequence: CASKRVGGGPEETQYF. DNA of the CDR3: TGTGCCTCTAAAAGGGTGGGGGGAGGGCCAGAAGAGACCCAGTACTTC. The rearrangement uses TRBV2 and TRBJ2-5; 7 nucleotides agree with TRBD2. Germline V lookup: CDR1 SNHLY, CDR2 FYNNEI. The CDR3 is made up of 16 amino acids. J gave up 3 bases and V 11 bases, and 18 bases lay outside the gene matches.

This clonotype was recorded at least ten times. The rearrangement uses TRBV7-2 and TRBJ2-3, with TRBD2 matching over 11 bases. There are 15 residues in the CDR3. J lost 1 base, V lost 8 bases, and 5 bases had no gene match. Germline CDR1 SGHTA, CDR2 FQGNSA. The DNA of the CDR3 is TGTGCCAGCGGCCAACTAGCGGGAGGCACAGATACGCAGTATTTT. It specifies CASGQLAGGTDTQYF.

This clonotype was counted ten times or more. The chain carries TRBV10-3 and TRBJ2-7; TRBD2 agrees at 15 bases. In germline, CDR1 is ENHRY, CDR2 SYGVKD. Trimming at V came to 10 bases and at J to 7 bases, leaving 8 bases not matched to a gene. The CDR3 consists of 14 residues. The CDR3 here is CASQGGLAGGEQYF. CDR3 DNA sequence: TGTGCCAGTCAGGGGGGACTAGCGGGAGGTGAGCAGTACTTC.

This clonotype was counted a few times. This chain connects TRBV6-1 to TRBJ2-1; a possible D gene is TRBD2 (5 bases). V lost 4 bases and J 8 bases, leaving 6 bases between the germline ends. The CDR3 has 11 residues. Germline lookup yields CDR1 MNHNS and CDR2 SASEGT. CDR3 protein: CASSAADEQFF. DNA of the CDR3: TGTGCCAGCAGTGCAGCGGATGAGCAGTTCTTC.

The chain combines TRBV6-2 or TRBV6-3 with TRBJ2-6; no definite D call. The V and J ends lost 2 bases and 1 base respectively, with 6 bases between them. This CDR3 comprises 15 residues. The germline CDR1 and CDR2 sequences are MNHEY and SVGEGT. The chain's CDR3 is CASSYGKSGANVLTF. The CDR3 nucleotides are TGTGCCAGCAGTTACGGGAAGTCTGGGGCCAACGTCCTGACTTTC.

This clonotype was found many times. In DNA form, the CDR3 reads TGCGCCAGCAGCCCGAAGGAAGGGGCCCTCGTCGGCTACACCTTC. Its translation is CASSPKEGALVGYTF. The chain recombines TRBV4-3 with TRBJ1-2; perhaps TRBD1 as D (5 bases). CDR1 LGHNA and CDR2 YSLEER come from the germline V gene. This CDR3 has 15 amino acids. The germline V and J ends were trimmed by 4 bases and 8 bases, with 20 bases remaining between them.

The chain has TRBV5-1 and TRBJ2-5; tentatively, D is TRBD2 (5 bases). V was cut by 5 bases and J by 4 bases, with 15 bases left in between. This CDR3 spans 14 amino acids. Germline loops: CDR1 SGHRS, CDR2 YFSETQ. CDR3 residues: CASRSALVGETQYF. The CDR3 region has the DNA TGCGCCAGCAGGAGCGCACTAGTCGGAGAGACCCAGTACTTC.

The chain joins TRBV9 to TRBJ2-1; the D is unclear. Germline-derived CDR1 and CDR2 are SGDLS and YYNGEE. CDR3 size: 16 residues. V was trimmed by 0 bases and J by 0 bases, leaving 10 bases between them. CDR3 in DNA: TGTGCCAGCAGCGTAGTACCCCGATACTCCTACAATGAGCAGTTCTTC. Translation gives CASSVVPRYSYNEQFF.

The genes are TRBV18 and TRBJ1-4; D possibly corresponds to TRBD1 (5 bases). The CDR3 sequence is 16 residues long. CDR1 is KGHSH and CDR2 is LQKENI in the germline V gene. The V gene lost 3 bases and the J gene lost 0 bases, with 11 bases spanning the gap. The CDR3 region is CASSPRPTATNEKLFF. In DNA, the CDR3 is TGTGCCAGCTCACCTCGACCGACAGCAACTAATGAAAAACTGTTTTTT.

This chain uses TRBV6-5 with TRBJ2-6; D is possibly TRBD1 (6 bases). The CDR3 runs 18 residues. The V and J ends lost 1 base and 0 bases respectively, with 13 bases between them. Germline CDR1 reads MNHEY; CDR2 reads SVGAGI. The CDR3 bases are TGTGCCAGCAGTTACTTGGCGGACAGTAACTCTGGGGCCAACGTCCTGACTTTC. Its translation: CASSYLADSNSGANVLTF.

This chain links TRBV19 with TRBJ2-2; D remains ambiguous. Germline V gene lookup returns CDR1 LNHDA and CDR2 SQIVND (reference sequence). The CDR3 totals 16 residues. With 3 bases removed from V and 2 bases from J, the gap between germline ends came to 13 bases. CDR3 amino acids: CASSILIGSNTGELFF. In nucleotides, the CDR3 is TGTGCCAGTAGTATTCTTATAGGTTCAAACACCGGGGAGCTGTTTTTT.

The chain joins TRBV7-4 to TRBJ2-6, with D perhaps matching TRBD2 (5 bases). Germline CDR1 and CDR2: SGHVT and SQSDAQ. Trimming removed 6 bases from V and 1 base from J, with 10 bases in between. There are 15 residues in the CDR3. CDR3 region: CASRDVASGANVLTF. CDR3 DNA sequence: TGTGCCAGCAGGGACGTAGCGTCTGGGGCCAACGTCCTGACTTTC. The full variable domain, completed using reference TRBV7-4 and TRBJ2-6, is GAGVSQSPRYKVAKRGRDVALRCDSISGHVTLYWYRQTLGQGSEVLTYSQSDAQRDKSGRPSGRFSAERPERSVSTLKIQRTEQGDSAVYLCASRDVASGANVLTFGAGSRLTVL.